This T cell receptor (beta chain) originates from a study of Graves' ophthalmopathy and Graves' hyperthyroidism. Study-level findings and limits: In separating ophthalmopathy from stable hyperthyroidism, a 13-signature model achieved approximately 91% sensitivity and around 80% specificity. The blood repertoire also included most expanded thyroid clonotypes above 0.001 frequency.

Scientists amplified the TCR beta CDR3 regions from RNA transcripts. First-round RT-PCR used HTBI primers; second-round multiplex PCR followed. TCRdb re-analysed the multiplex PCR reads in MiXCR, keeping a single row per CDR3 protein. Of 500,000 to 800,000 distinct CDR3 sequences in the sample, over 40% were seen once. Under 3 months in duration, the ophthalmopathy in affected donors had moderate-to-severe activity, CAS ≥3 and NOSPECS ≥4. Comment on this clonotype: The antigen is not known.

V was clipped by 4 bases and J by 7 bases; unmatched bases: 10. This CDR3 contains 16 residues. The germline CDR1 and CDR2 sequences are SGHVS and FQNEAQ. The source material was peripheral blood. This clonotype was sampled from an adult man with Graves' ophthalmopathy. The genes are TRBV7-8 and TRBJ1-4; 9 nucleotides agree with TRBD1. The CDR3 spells CASSWGAGTGSEKLFF. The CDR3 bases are TGTGCCAGCAGCTGGGGGGCTGGGACAGGGAGTGAAAAACTGTTTTTT.